This TCR beta chain was identified in a study of T cell responses to AZD1222 COVID-19 vaccine. Overall study results and limits: Spike-specific TCR breadth and depth both grew after two AZD1222 doses. Along spike, vaccine-associated CD4 TCRs were found throughout, with dominance at 160-218 and 743-854. The peak T cell response came first, and repertoires were sampled only after it. The donors showed a predominance of white British ancestry and of females, with possible underestimation of clonal diversity.

CDR1 and CDR2 from the germline V gene are MNHEY and SVGAGI. V dropped 4 bases and J dropped 1; count of bases not matched to a gene: 2. CDR3 length: 14 residues. Produced via immunoSEQ multiplex PCR; TCRdb's table is partial and in-frame only. The sample carries more than 110,000 clones, 90% recorded once. Of note for this clone: The antigen remains undetermined.

The source of this sequence is an adult in good health. The chain has TRBV6-5 and TRBJ1-1; TRBD1 matches at 8 bases. This specimen consisted of peripheral blood, obtained on day 0 of AZD1222 vaccination. Written as DNA, the CDR3 is TGTGCCAGCAGTTCCAGGGGGCGGAACACTGAAGCTTTCTTT. Its translation is CASSSRGRNTEAFF.